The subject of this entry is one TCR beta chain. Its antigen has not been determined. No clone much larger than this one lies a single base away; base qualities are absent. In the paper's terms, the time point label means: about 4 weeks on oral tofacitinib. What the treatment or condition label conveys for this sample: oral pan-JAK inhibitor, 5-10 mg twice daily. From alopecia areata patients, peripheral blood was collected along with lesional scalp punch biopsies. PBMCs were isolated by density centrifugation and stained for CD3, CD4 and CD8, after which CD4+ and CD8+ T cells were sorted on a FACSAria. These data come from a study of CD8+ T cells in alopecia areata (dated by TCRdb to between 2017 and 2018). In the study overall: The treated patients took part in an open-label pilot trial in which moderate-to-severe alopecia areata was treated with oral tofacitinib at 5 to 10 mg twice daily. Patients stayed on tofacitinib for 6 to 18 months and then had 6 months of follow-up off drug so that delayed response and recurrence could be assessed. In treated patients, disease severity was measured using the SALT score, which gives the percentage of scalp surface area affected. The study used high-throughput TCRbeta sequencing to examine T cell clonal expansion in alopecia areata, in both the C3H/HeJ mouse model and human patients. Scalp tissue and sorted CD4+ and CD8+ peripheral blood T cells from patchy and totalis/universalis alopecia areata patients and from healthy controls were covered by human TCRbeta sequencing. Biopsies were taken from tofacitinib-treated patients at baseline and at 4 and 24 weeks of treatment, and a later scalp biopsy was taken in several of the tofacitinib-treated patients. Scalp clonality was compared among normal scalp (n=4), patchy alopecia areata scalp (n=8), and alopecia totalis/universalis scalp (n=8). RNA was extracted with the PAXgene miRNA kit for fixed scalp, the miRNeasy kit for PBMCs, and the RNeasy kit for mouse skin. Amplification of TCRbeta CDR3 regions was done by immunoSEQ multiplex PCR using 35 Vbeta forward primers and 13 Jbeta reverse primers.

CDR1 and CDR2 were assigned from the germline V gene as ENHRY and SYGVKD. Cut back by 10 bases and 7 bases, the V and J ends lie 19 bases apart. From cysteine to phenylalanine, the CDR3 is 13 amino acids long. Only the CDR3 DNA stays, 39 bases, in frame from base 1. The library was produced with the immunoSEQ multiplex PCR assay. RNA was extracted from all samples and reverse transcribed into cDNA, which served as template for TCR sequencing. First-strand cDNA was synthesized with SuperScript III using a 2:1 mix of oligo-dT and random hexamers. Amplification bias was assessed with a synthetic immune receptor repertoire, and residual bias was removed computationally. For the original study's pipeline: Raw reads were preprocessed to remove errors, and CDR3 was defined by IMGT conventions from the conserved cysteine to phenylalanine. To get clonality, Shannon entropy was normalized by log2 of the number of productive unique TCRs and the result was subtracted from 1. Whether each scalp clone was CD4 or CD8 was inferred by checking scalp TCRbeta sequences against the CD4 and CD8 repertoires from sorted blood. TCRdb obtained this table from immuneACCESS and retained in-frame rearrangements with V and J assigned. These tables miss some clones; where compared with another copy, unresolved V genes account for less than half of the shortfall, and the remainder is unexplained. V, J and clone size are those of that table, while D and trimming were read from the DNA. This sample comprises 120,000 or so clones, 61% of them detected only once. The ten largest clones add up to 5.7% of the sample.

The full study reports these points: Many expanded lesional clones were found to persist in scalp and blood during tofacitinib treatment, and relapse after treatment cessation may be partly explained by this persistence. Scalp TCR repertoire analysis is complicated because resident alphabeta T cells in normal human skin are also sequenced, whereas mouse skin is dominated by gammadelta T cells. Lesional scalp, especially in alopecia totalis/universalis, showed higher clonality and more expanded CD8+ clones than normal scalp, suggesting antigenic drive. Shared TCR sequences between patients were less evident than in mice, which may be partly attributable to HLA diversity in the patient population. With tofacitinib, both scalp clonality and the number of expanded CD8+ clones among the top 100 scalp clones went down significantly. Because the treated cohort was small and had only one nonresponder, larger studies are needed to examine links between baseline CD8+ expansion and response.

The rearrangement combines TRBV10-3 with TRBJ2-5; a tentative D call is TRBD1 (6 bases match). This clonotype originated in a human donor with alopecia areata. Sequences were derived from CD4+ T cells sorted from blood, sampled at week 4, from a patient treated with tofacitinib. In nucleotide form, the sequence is TGTGCCACCGCCGCCCAGGGGATTGGGACCCAGTACTTC. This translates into CATAAQGIGTQYF.